The 21 T cell receptor beta chains reported below all come from one sample, sequenced in a study of shared clonotypes between healthy human individuals. It was CD45RO-negative cells, positively selected for CCR7, that made up naive CD8 cells, with terminally differentiated effector memory CD45RA+ cells excluded. The repertoire was sequenced with immunoSEQ multiplex PCR; TCRdb's copy has only in-frame clones and lacks some. The table includes some 2 million clones, just under 95% detected once. The sequenced sample was naive CD8+ T cells sorted from blood. Receptors originate from a young man in good health.

This chain uses TRBV6-5 with TRBJ1-1; D is perhaps TRBD1 (5 bases). The V and J ends lost 6 bases and 5 bases respectively, with 13 bases between them. Germline V gene lookup returns CDR1 MNHEY and CDR2 SVGAGI. The CDR3 has 13 amino acids. The CDR3 is CASSPLGDTEAFF. In nucleotides, the CDR3 is TGTGCCAGCAGCCCCCTGGGGGATACTGAAGCTTTCTTT.

This chain joins TRBV10-1 and TRBJ1-2, with a weak D call TRBD1 (5 bases). Germline lookup yields CDR1 WNHNN and CDR2 SYGVQD (reference sequence). Trimming took off 2 bases at V and 1 base at J, with 11 bases between the two ends. This CDR3 is 15 amino acids long. The CDR3 DNA reads TGCGCCAGCAGTGAGGACAGATATTTTAACTATGGCTACACCTTC. Residues: CASSEDRYFNYGYTF.

The chain combines TRBV15 with TRBJ1-1, with no clear D. CDR1 and CDR2 from the germline V gene are LNHNV and YYDKDF (reference sequence). CDR3 length: 16 amino acids. V was pared by 0 bases and J by 1 base, with 12 bases between. CDR3 sequence (DNA): TGTGCCACCAGCAGAGATTTCATGGGCACGAACACTGAAGCTTTCTTT. Translated, it gives CATSRDFMGTNTEAFF.

About this clone: Other DNA sequences of this sample code for an identical CDR3. The CDR3 bases are TGTGCCAGCAGCTTGGGCCCCACCTACGAGCAGTACTTC. It specifies CASSLGPTYEQYF. The chain links TRBV11-2 to TRBJ2-7; D is ambiguous. The CDR3 contains 13 residues. The germline V gene encodes CDR1 SGHAT and CDR2 FQNNGV. Trimming pared 3 bases from V and 2 bases from J, leaving 8 bases between. The whole variable domain, remainder taken from reference TRBV11-2 and TRBJ2-7, is EAGVAQSPRYKIIEKRQSVAFWCNPISGHATLYWYQQILGQGPKLLIQFQNNGVVDDSQLPKDRFSAERLKGVDSTLKIQPAKLEDSAVYLCASSLGPTYEQYFGPGTRLTVT.

The V call is TRBV2, the J call TRBJ2-7; the match to TRBD2 covers 14 bases. Per germline, CDR1 SNHLY and CDR2 FYNNEI. Losses at the gene ends were 10 bases for V and 5 bases for J; bases not matched to a gene: 13. CDR3 length: 16 residues. This chain's CDR3 is CAIPSTSGGGSDEQYF. CDR3 DNA sequence: TGTGCCATCCCCTCGACTAGCGGGGGGGGAAGCGACGAGCAGTACTTC.

The V call is TRBV4-1, the J call TRBJ1-1; the D gene is possibly TRBD1 (6 bases). Germline lookup yields CDR1 MGHRA and CDR2 YSYEKL. The CDR3 spans 15 residues. Trimming removed 4 bases at V and 0 bases at J, with 12 bases between. DNA of the CDR3: TGCGCCAGCAGCCCGTTCGGACAGATGAACACTGAAGCTTTCTTT. Protein product: CASSPFGQMNTEAFF.

The J gene is TRBJ2-2, the V gene TRBV6-6; 10 nucleotides align to TRBD2. The V and J ends lost 2 bases and 1 base, in that order; junction bases with no gene match: 1. The CDR3 length is 16 residues. Germline V gene lookup returns CDR1 MNHNY and CDR2 SVGAGI (reference sequence). The CDR3 DNA reads TGTGCCAGCAGTTACGGGACTAGCGAGAACACCGGGGAGCTGTTTTTT. Translation gives CASSYGTSENTGELFF.

The chain recombines TRBV28 with TRBJ1-6; D is unclear. V lost 4 bases and J 5 bases, leaving 6 bases between the germline ends. CDR3 size: 13 residues. Germline CDR1 MDHEN, CDR2 SYDVKM. CDR3 DNA: TGTGCCAGCAGTTCCCAAAATAATTCACCCCTCCACTTT. Protein: CASSSQNNSPLHF.

On this clone: The sample carries other DNA sequences with the same CDR3. This rearrangement joins TRBV9 to TRBJ2-6; the D is unclear. This CDR3 region has 15 residues. V was trimmed by 2 bases and J by 0 bases, leaving 6 bases between them. Germline assignment: CDR1 SGDLS and CDR2 YYNGEE. CDR3: CASSVGVSGANVLTF. CDR3 sequence (DNA): TGTGCCAGCAGCGTTGGGGTCTCTGGGGCCAACGTCCTGACTTTC.

V usage is TRBV5-6 and J usage is TRBJ2-7; no firm D call. V gave up 2 bases and J gave up 3 bases, with 9 bases separating them. This CDR3 is 13 amino acids long. Germline V gene sequence: CDR1 SGHDT, CDR2 YYEEEE. CDR3 sequence reads: CASSLEAHYEQYF. The CDR3, as DNA: TGTGCCAGCAGCTTAGAAGCTCACTACGAGCAGTACTTC.

The CDR3 reads CASSVVAGGPEQYF. CDR3 DNA sequence: TGTGCCAGCAGCGTAGTAGCGGGGGGGCCGGAGCAGTACTTC. The gene calls are TRBV9 and TRBJ2-7; 11 nucleotides match TRBD2. Per the germline V gene, CDR1 is SGDLS and CDR2 is YYNGEE. The CDR3 consists of 14 residues. Trimming removed 0 bases from V and 7 bases from J; junction bases left unmatched: 3.

This chain uses TRBV28 with TRBJ1-1; a weak D match, TRBD1 (6 bases). V lost 6 bases and J 4 bases, leaving 15 bases between the germline ends. Per the germline V gene, CDR1 is MDHEN and CDR2 is SYDVKM. The length of the CDR3 is 14 residues. The CDR3 coding sequence is TGTGCCAGCAGCCTGCGAGGGGGGTTCACTGAAGCTTTCTTT. This sequence encodes CASSLRGGFTEAFF.

This chain links TRBV29-1 with TRBJ2-7; possible D gene TRBD1, 7 bases. Germline V CDR1 and CDR2: SQVTM, ANQGSEA. This CDR3 spans 15 amino acids. V was cut by 0 bases and J by 0 bases, with 12 bases left in between. As DNA, the CDR3 is TGCAGCGTTGAAGAAGGCCAGGGGGGCTCCTACGAGCAGTACTTC. Translating gives CSVEEGQGGSYEQYF.

This clone was picked up one time. DNA for the CDR3: TGTGCCAGCAGTTCCGGGCCCGGGACAGGGACACGTTTCCAGTACTTC. Its translation: CASSSGPGTGTRFQYF. The rearrangement joins TRBV27 to TRBJ2-5; 9 positions agree with TRBD1. The CDR3 spans 16 residues. The V gene end was trimmed by 4 bases and the J gene end by 10 bases; junction bases not matched to a gene: 16. CDR1 is MNHEY, CDR2 SMNVEV, per germline (reference sequence).

The V and J genes are TRBV7-6 and TRBJ2-7; no clear D gene. From germline, CDR1 is SGHVS and CDR2 FNYEAQ. V was shortened by 3 bases and J by 2 bases, with 8 bases between the two germline ends. This CDR3 comprises 13 residues. CDR3 residues: CASSLAVTYEQYF. DNA for the CDR3: TGTGCCAGCAGCTTGGCTGTCACCTACGAGCAGTACTTC.

The count of this clone is one. The chain combines TRBV5-4 with TRBJ1-1; D may be TRBD1 (5 bases). Trimming took off 0 bases at V and 1 base at J, with 7 bases between the two ends. Germline V gives CDR1 SGHNT, CDR2 YYREEE (reference sequence). This CDR3 spans 14 amino acids. The CDR3 DNA reads TGTGCCAGCAGCTTGGGACAGCAGAACACTGAAGCTTTCTTT. Amino acids: CASSLGQQNTEAFF.

V and J are TRBV7-8 and TRBJ2-7; D gene ambiguous. The CDR3 is 14 amino acids. Trimming pared 1 base from V and 2 bases from J, leaving 9 bases between. In germline, CDR1 is SGHVS, CDR2 FQNEAQ. The CDR3 region is CASSLVHATYEQYF. CDR3 in DNA: TGTGCCAGCAGCTTAGTCCACGCGACCTACGAGCAGTACTTC. The whole variable domain, filled in from reference TRBV7-8 and TRBJ2-7, reads GAGVSQSPRYKVAKRGQDVALRCDPISGHVSLFWYQQALGQGPEFLTYFQNEAQLDKSGLPSDRFFAERPEGSVSTLKIQRTQQEDSAVYLCASSLVHATYEQYFGPGTRLTVT.

Concerning this clone itself: The sample contains more than one DNA sequence encoding this CDR3. The rearrangement joins TRBV19 to TRBJ1-5, with unresolved D. Deletions cut 3 bases from V and 1 base from J, with 7 bases between. CDR1 is LNHDA, CDR2 SQIVND, per germline (reference sequence). The CDR3 length is 14 residues. The CDR3 DNA follows: TGTGCCAGTAGTATTGGAACGAGCAATCAGCCCCAGCATTTT. Encoded protein: CASSIGTSNQPQHF. Combining the CDR3 with reference TRBV19 and TRBJ1-5 gives the whole variable domain DGGITQSPKYLFRKEGQNVTLSCEQNLNHDAMYWYRQDPGQGLRLIYYSQIVNDFQKGDIAEGYSVSREKKESFPLTVTSAQKNPTAFYLCASSIGTSNQPQHFGDGTRLSIL.

This chain uses TRBV5-1 with TRBJ1-4, with D uncertain. The germline V gene has CDR1 SGHRS and CDR2 YFSETQ. V was clipped by 0 bases and J by 8 bases, with 11 bases between them. The CDR3 consists of 14 residues. The CDR3 loop reads CASSLERGAEKLFF. The CDR3 region has the DNA TGCGCCAGCAGCTTGGAGCGGGGTGCCGAAAAACTGTTTTTT.

On this clone itself: Within the sample, other DNA sequences also encode this same CDR3. The chain links TRBV5-5 to TRBJ1-1; D possibly corresponds to TRBD1 (6 bases). This CDR3 is 14 amino acids long. V shed 4 bases and J shed 0 bases, with 10 bases lying between them. Germline-derived CDR1 and CDR2 are SGHKS and YYEKEE (reference sequence). CDR3 coding DNA: TGTGCCAGCAGCCTTACAGGGTTGAACACTGAAGCTTTCTTT. Translating it yields CASSLTGLNTEAFF.

CDR3 sequence reads: CASSDPSRRGDTQYF. CDR3 in DNA: TGCGCCAGCAGTGACCCCAGCAGAAGGGGAGATACGCAGTATTTT. The rearrangement uses TRBV10-2 and TRBJ2-3, with a tentative D call TRBD1 (5 bases). V was shortened by 3 bases and J by 5 bases, with 15 bases between the two germline ends. Germline CDR1 reads WSHSY; CDR2 reads SAAADI. The CDR3 length is 15 residues.